Below, 26 T cell receptor beta chains from the same sample are listed, as sequenced in a study of T cell responses to AZD1222 COVID-19 vaccine. Assay: immunoSEQ multiplex PCR; the TCRdb copy retains only in-frame clones and omits some. Found here are fewer than 120,000 clones, roughly 87% of them singletons; the top ten hold around 3.2%. Sequencing was performed on peripheral blood, taken on day 0 of AZD1222 vaccination. The receptors stem from an adult in good health.

The chain employs TRBV18 and TRBJ2-3; D unresolved. The CDR3 is 14 amino acids. CDR1 is KGHSH and CDR2 is LQKENI in the germline V gene. Trimming left V 0 bases short and J 9 bases short, with 13 bases between. The CDR3 DNA sequence: TGTGCCAGCTCACCACCGGACGACTTTAAGACGCAGTATTTT. This gives the protein CASSPPDDFKTQYF.

The chain is built from TRBV10-3 and TRBJ1-1, with D possibly TRBD1 on 6 matching bases. Germline loops: CDR1 ENHRY, CDR2 SYGVKD. V was shortened by 6 bases and J by 6 bases, with 11 bases between the two germline ends. CDR3 length: 12 residues. The CDR3 is CAISTAGAEAFF. The CDR3 coding sequence is TGTGCCATCAGCACCGCAGGGGCTGAAGCTTTCTTT.

The chain recombines TRBV15 with TRBJ1-2, with TRBD1 identical over 7 bases. Trimming cost V 3 bases and J 8 bases; bases outside gene matches: 15. CDR1 and CDR2 (germline): LNHNV, YYDKDF (reference sequence). The CDR3 covers 16 residues. The CDR3 reads CATSSKTGLWVDGYTF. CDR3 nucleotides: TGTGCCACCAGCAGTAAGACAGGGCTCTGGGTAGACGGCTACACCTTC.

This chain connects TRBV30 to TRBJ1-2, with 7 bases identical to TRBD1. Unmatched junction bases numbered 20, after V lost 2 bases and J lost 5 bases. The germline V gene encodes CDR1 GTSNPN and CDR2 SVGIG (reference sequence). This CDR3 region has 18 residues. CDR3 nucleotides: TGTGCCTGGAGTACTACAGGGGACCCTTTCTCCGGGGATTATGGCTACACCTTC. Residues: CAWSTTGDPFSGDYGYTF.

The V and J genes are TRBV5-1 and TRBJ2-7, with D unclear. Germline assignment: CDR1 SGHRS and CDR2 YFSETQ. This CDR3 has 14 amino acids. V lost 0 bases, J lost 1 base, and 8 bases lay in between. The CDR3 DNA follows: TGCGCCAGCAGCTTGGCCAGTTCTTCCTACGAGCAGTACTTC. This translates into CASSLASSSYEQYF.

The chain recombines TRBV5-1 with TRBJ2-7; 11 nucleotides match TRBD1. This CDR3 is 15 amino acids long. Trimming removed 3 bases from V and 6 bases from J; junction bases left unmatched: 8. In germline, CDR1 is SGHRS, CDR2 YFSETQ. CDR3 DNA sequence: TGCGCCAGCAGCTCCGGACAGGGGGCGAGTTCCGAGCAGTACTTC. This translates into CASSSGQGASSEQYF.

The chain links TRBV29-1 to TRBJ2-4, with TRBD2 identical over 7 bases. CDR1 and CDR2 from the germline V gene are SQVTM and ANQGSEA. The CDR3 loop spans 12 amino acids. After removal of 7 bases from V and 11 bases from J, the junction contained 11 bases not matched to a gene. Here the CDR3 reads CSAKDSREVQYF. CDR3 bases: TGCAGCGCCAAAGACAGCCGGGAGGTTCAGTACTTC.

The chain has TRBV6-5 and TRBJ1-6; D gene ambiguous. V was shortened by 0 bases and J by 10 bases, with 13 bases between the two germline ends. CDR3 length: 15 amino acids. The germline gives CDR1 MNHEY, CDR2 SVGAGI. The CDR3 DNA sequence: TGTGCCAGCAGTTACTCGAATGAAGGGAACTCACCCCTCCACTTT. Its translation is CASSYSNEGNSPLHF.

The genes are TRBV18 and TRBJ2-3, with unresolved D. The V and J ends lost 5 bases and 6 bases respectively, with 12 bases between them. Germline lookup yields CDR1 KGHSH and CDR2 LQKENI. CDR3 size: 13 residues. CDR3 loop: CASSADLSDTQYF. The CDR3 nucleotides read TGTGCCAGCTCAGCCGACTTGTCGGATACGCAGTATTTT.

Note on this clone: Other DNA sequences in this sample translate to the same CDR3. The J gene is TRBJ2-7, the V gene TRBV6-6, with D possibly called TRBD1 or TRBD2 (6 bases each). The CDR3 is 13 residues long. The germline V gene encodes CDR1 MNHNY and CDR2 SVGAGI (reference sequence). V was trimmed by 10 bases and J by 3 bases, leaving 16 bases between them. CDR3 loop: CATRRGVLYEQYF. The CDR3 DNA reads as TGTGCCACCCGGAGGGGGGTTCTCTACGAGCAGTACTTC.

This chain links TRBV3-1 (or the pseudogene TRBV3-2) with TRBJ2-5; 7 nucleotides match TRBD1. With V trimmed by 3 bases and J by 1 base, 5 bases remained unmatched. CDR3 size: 15 residues. Germline V gene sequence: CDR1 LGHDT, CDR2 YNNKEL (reference sequence). CDR3: CASSHKGAIQETQYF. CDR3 nucleotides: TGTGCCAGCAGCCACAAGGGGGCTATCCAAGAGACCCAGTACTTC.

This clone has just one count. The chain combines TRBV2 with TRBJ2-1; D may be TRBD1 (6 bases). Per the germline V gene, CDR1 is SNHLY and CDR2 is FYNNEI. CDR3 length: 14 residues. V lost 7 bases, J lost 6 bases, and 16 bases lay in between. In nucleotides, the CDR3 is TGTGCCAGCAAAGGGGACATGGCCCGCAATGAGCAGTTCTTC. This translates into CASKGDMARNEQFF.

This chain links TRBV30 with TRBJ1-4, with 7 positions matching TRBD1. Germline V lookup: CDR1 GTSNPN, CDR2 SVGIG (reference sequence). Losses at the gene ends were 2 bases for V and 7 bases for J; bases not matched to a gene: 7. This CDR3 contains 14 residues. CDR3 sequence: CAWSMTGRGEKLFF. The CDR3 coding sequence is TGTGCCTGGAGTATGACAGGGAGAGGTGAAAAACTGTTTTTT. The whole variable domain, filled in from reference TRBV30 and TRBJ1-4, reads SQTIHQWPATLVQPVGSPLSLECTVEGTSNPNLYWYRQAAGRGLQLLFYSVGIGQISSEVPQNLSASRPQDRQFILSSKKLLLSDSGFYLCAWSMTGRGEKLFFGSGTQLSVL.

The J gene is TRBJ1-5, the V gene TRBV19; D ambiguous. CDR3 length: 12 amino acids. Germline V CDR1 and CDR2: LNHDA, SQIVND (reference sequence). V lost 1 base and J lost 5, with 3 bases in between. CDR3 loop: CASSIGYQPQHF. CDR3 bases: TGTGCCAGTAGTATAGGATATCAGCCCCAGCATTTT.

The chain employs TRBV28 and TRBJ2-7, with a possible D match to TRBD1 (5 bases). V was pared by 4 bases and J by 0 bases, with 10 bases between. The CDR3 runs 14 residues. The germline CDR1 and CDR2 sequences are MDHEN and SYDVKM. The CDR3 here is CASSSRVGSYEQYF. The DNA of the CDR3 is TGTGCCAGCAGTTCCAGGGTGGGCTCCTACGAGCAGTACTTC.

The chain is built from TRBV12-5 and TRBJ2-2, with 10 bases identical to TRBD2. Germline trimming cut 0 bases from V and 6 bases from J; bases unmatched to any gene: 4. The germline V gene encodes CDR1 LGHNT and CDR2 FRNRAP. The CDR3 loop spans 16 amino acids. The CDR3 is CASGLVVAGGSGELFF. CDR3 bases: TGTGCTAGTGGTTTGGTAGTAGCGGGAGGATCCGGGGAGCTGTTTTTT.

The chain links TRBV15 to TRBJ1-5; 7 nucleotides match TRBD1. The CDR3 contains 21 residues. Germline trimming cut 2 bases from V and 0 bases from J; bases unmatched to any gene: 19. The germline V gene encodes CDR1 LNHNV and CDR2 YYDKDF (reference sequence). The CDR3 protein is CATSRSYGGGQSTYSNQPQHF. The DNA of the CDR3 is TGTGCCACCAGCAGATCATACGGTGGGGGACAGAGCACCTATAGCAATCAGCCCCAGCATTTT.

This sequence joins TRBV2 and TRBJ1-6; D is ambiguous. Per germline, CDR1 SNHLY and CDR2 FYNNEI. V dropped 6 bases and J dropped 10 bases, with 10 bases sitting between them. The CDR3 sequence is 12 residues long. The CDR3 protein is CASRLVPSPLHF. In nucleotides, the CDR3 is TGTGCCAGCAGACTCGTACCATCACCCCTCCACTTT.

A single count supports this clone. V is TRBV3-1 (or the pseudogene TRBV3-2) and J is TRBJ2-7, with TRBD2 matching over 13 bases. J was trimmed by 6 bases and V by 4 bases; bases with no gene match: 3. Germline V gives CDR1 LGHDT, CDR2 YNNKEL (reference sequence). The CDR3 has 14 residues. CDR3 bases: TGTGCCAGCAGCCGACTAGCGGGAGGAGGCGAGCAGTACTTC. As protein: CASSRLAGGGEQYF.

The chain has TRBV7-2 and TRBJ1-1; D unclear. Germline values: CDR1 SGHTA, CDR2 FQGNSA. The CDR3 contains 14 residues. V lost 1 base and J 8 bases, leaving 14 bases between the germline ends. CDR3 sequence reads: CASSLVTEQREAFF. CDR3 bases: TGTGCCAGCAGCTTAGTCACGGAGCAGCGGGAAGCTTTCTTT.

The chain joins TRBV5-4 to TRBJ1-4; tentative D call: TRBD1 (6 bases). Germline V CDR1 and CDR2: SGHNT, YYREEE (reference sequence). Trimming pared 4 bases from V and 2 bases from J, leaving 9 bases between. CDR3 length: 14 residues. The CDR3 is CASSVDSTNEKLFF. The CDR3 nucleotides are TGTGCCAGCAGCGTGGACAGCACTAATGAAAAACTGTTTTTT.

This clone showed up just once. The V and J genes are TRBV6-5 and TRBJ2-5, with 7 bases matching TRBD1. This CDR3 has 13 amino acids. Trimming removed 11 bases from V and 4 bases from J; junction bases left unmatched: 10. Germline V gene data show CDR1 as MNHEY and CDR2 as SVGAGI. CDR3 sequence (DNA): TGTGCCGGTGAGGGACAGCTTCGAGAGACCCAGTACTTC. It specifies CAGEGQLRETQYF.

V is TRBV18 and J is TRBJ2-3; 8 bases agree with TRBD2. The J segment lost 7 bases and the V segment lost 0 bases, leaving 6 bases of the junction unmatched. Germline V gives CDR1 KGHSH, CDR2 LQKENI. The CDR3 runs to 15 residues. Written as DNA, the CDR3 is TGTGCCAGCTCACCACCCGGGACTAGGAAGAATACGCAGTATTTT. This codes for CASSPPGTRKNTQYF.

This chain uses TRBV3-1 (or the pseudogene TRBV3-2) with TRBJ2-3; D ambiguous. Germline assignment: CDR1 LGHDT and CDR2 YNNKEL (reference sequence). The CDR3 is made up of 13 amino acids. V gave up 5 bases and J gave up 0 bases, with 6 bases separating them. The CDR3, as DNA: TGTGCCAGCAGCTTGTGGAGCACAGATACGCAGTATTTT. Translating gives CASSLWSTDTQYF.

V gene TRBV3-1 (or the pseudogene TRBV3-2) combines with J gene TRBJ2-1; D possibly matches TRBD1 or TRBD2 (5 bases each). This CDR3 is 13 amino acids long. Trimming left V 4 bases short and J 9 bases short, with 13 bases between. Germline values: CDR1 LGHDT, CDR2 YNNKEL (reference sequence). The CDR3 DNA reads as TGTGCCAGCAGCCGCCTTGACGGGACTGAGCAGTTCTTC. Translating gives CASSRLDGTEQFF.

J is TRBJ2-1 and V is TRBV12-3 or TRBV12-4, with 7 bases aligning to TRBD2. The CDR3 loop spans 12 amino acids. V dropped 1 base and J dropped 9; count of bases not matched to a gene: 0. CDR3 in amino acids: CASSLERGEQFF. The CDR3 DNA reads TGTGCCAGCAGTTTAGAGCGGGGTGAGCAGTTCTTC.